The sequence of this TCR beta chain was determined in a study of shared clonotypes between healthy human individuals. Profiling relied on immunoSEQ multiplex PCR, and the TCRdb table lists in-frame clones only, not all of them. The table lists hundreds of thousands of clones, 98% of them singletons, with approximately 0.3% in the top ten. CDR3 length equals 16 residues. Germline V CDR1 and CDR2: MNHNS, SASEGT. V shed 1 base and J shed 0 bases, with 10 bases lying between them. Study-wide results and caveats: Clonotypes shared by all four donors outscored non-shared clonotypes in generation probability. Roughly 5% of naive CD4 clonotypes were common to four donors.

Naive CD8 isolation took CD45RO-negative cells positively selected for CCR7 and excluded terminally differentiated effector memory CD45RA+ cells. This clone was observed once. The antigen remains unidentified. J is TRBJ1-3 and V is TRBV6-1, with D maybe TRBD1 (6 bases). The TCR comes from a man aged 30 to 45 in good health. Input material: naive CD8+ T cells sorted from blood. Here the CDR3 DNA reads TGTGCCAGCAGTGAAGAGGGACATTTCTCTGGAAACACCATATATTTT. It translates to CASSEEGHFSGNTIYF.